Described below is a single T cell receptor (beta chain) sequence and its context. Its antigen is still unknown. The junction does not match germline at one end; this may be a read error. This sample stems from a study of T cell repertoires in cytomegalovirus infection. At the level of the study: The authors relied on CMV epitopes, both recently identified HLA-C-restricted and well-studied HLA-B-restricted. Matching HLA type and CMV infection were both indicated by public TCR beta signatures. Study observations and caveats: Frequencies of public TCR beta families were cumulated, and this identified carriers of CMV plus the relevant HLA. In two of eight donors, the top clonotype was HLA-C-restricted CMV-specific.

The CDR3 is 17 residues long. CDR1 and CDR2 from the germline V gene are MNHEY and SMNVEV (reference sequence). Using its own MiXCR run on the reads, TCRdb lists one record per CDR3 protein. The sample consists of 900,000 to 950,000 distinct CDR3 sequences, approximately 30% of them appearing once. The sample here was cultured CD8+ T cells from PBMCs, taken from culture after CMV antigen stimulation. The source is a human donor in good health (CMV status not recorded). Some clones in this sample may be carry-over from other donors' samples. This rearrangement joins TRBV27 to TRBJ1-5; 7 nucleotides line up with TRBD1. The CDR3 is CTSSTNRDRHSNQPQHF. DNA of the CDR3: TGTACCAGCAGTACCAACCGGGACAGACATAGCAATCAGCCCCAGCATTTT.